This is a list of T cell receptor beta chains from one sample in a study of CD8 T cells in Susac syndrome. Using its own MiXCR run on the immunoSEQ multiplex PCR reads, TCRdb lists one record per CDR3 protein. The top ten hold 0.21% of the sample, which has just over 150,000 distinct CDR3 sequences, roughly 94% seen once. Sequenced: CD8+ T cells from PBMCs. Receptor source: a human donor with multiple sclerosis. The CDR3 runs from the conserved cysteine through the conserved F or W. A D gene is named only where the DNA matches it firmly. Where a row states a size, it is once, few, many or the class of an expanded clone; other rows omit it.

v_gene	j_gene	d_gene	abundance	CDR3aa	CDR3nt
TRBV4-3	TRBJ2-3	TRBD1	.	CASSQEFTGGGTDTQYF	TGCGCCAGCAGCCAAGAGTTCACAGGGGGCGGCACAGATACGCAGTATTTT
TRBV4-1	TRBJ2-7	TRBD1	.	CASSPPTGQATEQYF	TGCGCCAGCAGCCCTCCCACGGGACAGGCCACGGAGCAGTACTTC
TRBV9	TRBJ2-3	TRBD1	.	CASSEPGQGRGTDTQYF	TGTGCCAGCAGCGAACCGGGACAGGGGCGAGGCACAGATACGCAGTATTTT
TRBV6-2/TRBV6-3	TRBJ1-1	.	.	CASSYSKLEAFF	TGTGCCAGCAGTTACTCGAAACTCGAAGCTTTCTTT
TRBV20-1	TRBJ2-7	.	.	CSALARGEQYF	TGCAGTGCACTAGCCCGGGGCGAGCAGTACTTC
TRBV3-1	TRBJ2-1	TRBD2	.	CASSHLGLAGGLGEFF	TGTGCCAGCAGCCACCTCGGACTAGCGGGGGGCCTTGGGGAGTTCTTC
TRBV29-1	TRBJ2-1	TRBD2	.	CSVGRAGGPYNEQFF	TGCAGCGTTGGGAGAGCGGGGGGGCCTTACAATGAGCAGTTCTTC
TRBV6-2/TRBV6-3	TRBJ1-1	.	.	CASSYGGKSTEAFF	TGTGCCAGCAGTTACGGTGGGAAGAGCACTGAAGCTTTCTTT
TRBV19	TRBJ2-5	TRBD2	.	CASSPLGGGLQETQYF	TGTGCCAGTAGTCCCCTGGGGGGAGGGCTCCAAGAGACCCAGTACTTC
TRBV27	TRBJ2-7	TRBD2	.	CASMESGGHYEQYF	TGTGCCAGCATGGAGAGCGGGGGCCACTACGAGCAGTACTTC
TRBV29-1	TRBJ1-1	.	once	CSTARAEINTEAFF	TGCAGCACTGCTCGGGCAGAGATAAACACTGAAGCTTTCTTT
TRBV27	TRBJ1-1	.	.	CASSSPRWNTEAFF	TGTGCCAGCAGTTCCCCCAGGTGGAACACTGAAGCTTTCTTT
TRBV19	TRBJ2-3	TRBD2	.	CASSASGGRTDTQYF	TGTGCCAGTAGCGCAAGCGGGGGTCGGACAGATACGCAGTATTTT
TRBV3-1	TRBJ1-2	.	.	CASSQGEANYGYTF	TGTGCCAGCAGCCAAGGCGAAGCTAACTATGGCTACACCTTC
TRBV30	TRBJ1-4	.	.	CALEGAGATNEKLFF	TGTGCCTTAGAAGGGGCAGGCGCAACTAATGAAAAACTGTTTTTT
TRBV9	TRBJ2-1	.	.	CASSVDTGRDNEQFF	TGTGCCAGCAGCGTAGATACAGGGCGGGACAATGAGCAGTTCTTC
TRBV29-1	TRBJ2-7	.	.	CSVFEGQEYEQYF	TGCAGCGTTTTCGAGGGACAAGAATACGAGCAGTACTTC
TRBV2	TRBJ1-5	.	.	CASSDLGGQYQPQHF	TGTGCCAGCAGTGATCTGGGAGGTCAGTATCAGCCCCAGCATTTT
TRBV7-9	TRBJ2-7	.	.	CASSLEEQSYEQYF	TGTGCCAGCAGCTTAGAGGAACAGTCCTACGAGCAGTACTTC
TRBV20-1	TRBJ2-7	TRBD2	once	CSASDATSGYEQYF	TGCAGTGCTAGTGACGCGACTAGCGGATACGAGCAGTACTTC
TRBV19	TRBJ2-5	TRBD1	.	CASSPTGVFQETQYF	TGTGCCAGTAGTCCAACAGGGGTTTTCCAAGAGACCCAGTACTTC
TRBV5-1	TRBJ1-1	.	.	CASSHTGFEAFF	TGCGCCAGCAGCCATACAGGGTTTGAAGCTTTCTTT
TRBV18	TRBJ2-1	.	.	CASSPLTEVDNEQFF	TGTGCCAGCTCACCACTGACGGAGGTAGACAATGAGCAGTTCTTC
TRBV25-1	TRBJ2-5	.	.	CASSETNRAQETQYF	TGTGCCAGCAGTGAAACCAACAGAGCACAAGAGACCCAGTACTTC
TRBV24-1	TRBJ2-3	.	.	CATSDLTTAQYF	TGTGCCACCAGTGATTTGACTACGGCGCAGTATTTT
TRBV28	TRBJ2-3	.	.	CASSLGIFTDTQYF	TGTGCCAGCAGTCTCGGGATCTTCACAGATACGCAGTATTTT
TRBV9	TRBJ1-2	.	.	CASSVGGEVYGYTF	TGTGCCAGCAGCGTAGGAGGGGAGGTCTATGGCTACACCTTC
TRBV20-1	TRBJ2-3	.	.	CSAFWGTGMDTQYF	TGCAGTGCTTTCTGGGGGACTGGAATGGATACGCAGTATTTT